A selection of T cell receptor beta chains follows, all from one sample in a study of OX40 agonist ivuxolimab in advanced cancers. Assay used: immunoSEQ multiplex PCR; TCRdb lists only in-frame clones, some missing. The sample yields 90,000 to 150,000 clones, around 87% seen once. This specimen was CD4+ or CD8+ T cells sorted from blood, taken in a trial of the OX40 agonist ivuxolimab. The origin of the receptors is an adult with an advanced solid tumor such as melanoma, head and neck, liver or kidney cancer. Both conserved end residues are part of each CDR3. D genes are given only for firm matches. Size is omitted from some rows. Given values are once, few, many or a class for expanded clones.

TRBJ2-3,TRBV5-1,once,TRBD1,CASSLGQVTDTQYF,TGCGCCAGCAGCCTAGGACAGGTCACAGATACGCAGTATTTT
TRBJ2-1,TRBV2,.,.,CASNRAGYNEQFF,TGTGCCAGCAACCGGGCTGGCTACAATGAGCAGTTCTTC
TRBJ2-7,TRBV6-1,.,.,CASSEVAGFSYEQYF,TGTGCCAGCAGTGAAGTCGCGGGATTCTCCTACGAGCAGTACTTC
TRBJ2-2,TRBV6-6,.,TRBD2,CASSYSRGGLPGELFF,TGTGCCAGCAGTTACTCCCGGGGGGGGTTGCCCGGGGAGCTGTTTTTT
TRBJ1-1,TRBV18,.,.,CASHRSMNTEAFF,TGTGCCAGCCACAGGAGCATGAACACTGAAGCTTTCTTT
TRBJ1-1,TRBV19,.,.,CASTRGYQNTEAFF,TGTGCCAGTACTAGGGGCTACCAAAACACTGAAGCTTTCTTT
TRBJ2-6,TRBV7-7,.,TRBD1,CASSLQGAQPPGANVLTF,TGTGCTAGCAGCCTACAGGGGGCGCAGCCCCCTGGGGCCAACGTCCTGACTTTC
TRBJ2-3,TRBV11-3,.,TRBD1,CASSSGLAGQGADTQYF,TGTGCCAGCAGCTCGGGGTTGGCGGGACAGGGCGCAGATACGCAGTATTTT
TRBJ2-3,TRBV13,few,.,CASSSPSRSTDTQYF,TGTGCCAGCAGCTCCCCTTCCCGGAGCACAGATACGCAGTATTTT
TRBJ2-7,TRBV5-6,.,TRBD2,CASSRGGLSYEQYF,TGTGCCAGCAGCCGCGGGGGGCTCTCCTACGAGCAGTACTTC
TRBJ2-2,TRBV7-2,.,.,CASSLGTGGGELFF,TGTGCCAGCAGCCTGGGAACAGGAGGCGGGGAGCTGTTTTTT
TRBJ1-2,TRBV10-3,few,.,CAVHPGAVYGYTF,TGTGCCGTCCACCCAGGGGCGGTCTATGGCTACACCTTC
TRBJ1-5,TRBV7-2,once,.,CASSLGVSSNQPQHF,TGTGCCAGCAGCTTAGGGGTTTCTAGCAATCAGCCCCAGCATTTT
TRBJ2-7,TRBV28,.,.,CASGNAYEQYF,TGTGCCAGCGGAAACGCCTACGAGCAGTACTTC
TRBJ1-6,TRBV6-1,.,TRBD1,CASSVTGHNSPLHF,TGTGCCAGCAGTGTGACAGGGCATAATTCACCCCTCCACTTT
TRBJ1-2,TRBV6-6,.,.,CASRGQSDGYTF,TGTGCCAGCAGAGGGCAATCCGATGGCTACACCTTC
TRBJ1-2,TRBV28,.,TRBD1,CASSSNPPGTGGHYGYTF,TGTGCCAGCAGTTCGAACCCACCCGGGACAGGGGGCCACTATGGCTACACCTTC
TRBJ1-2,TRBV19,.,TRBD1,CASSTPQGGDYGYTF,TGTGCCAGTAGTACACCACAGGGGGGAGACTATGGCTACACCTTC
TRBJ1-2,TRBV5-1,.,TRBD1,CASSQDRGRGYTF,TGCGCCAGCAGCCAAGACAGGGGGCGCGGCTACACCTTC
TRBJ1-2,TRBV28,once,TRBD1,CASSLPRQGSIEWYTF,TGTGCCAGCAGTTTACCCCGACAGGGCTCCATTGAATGGTACACCTTC
TRBJ1-3,TRBV7-9,.,.,CASSPGYGGNTIYF,TGTGCCAGCAGCCCAGGGTATGGGGGAAACACCATATATTTT
TRBJ1-4,TRBV4-3,.,.,CASSRAYLTNEKLFF,TGCGCCAGCAGCCGAGCGTATTTAACTAATGAAAAACTGTTTTTT
TRBJ1-2,TRBV10-1,.,.,CASSEGQSYGYTF,TGCGCCAGCAGTGAAGGCCAGTCCTATGGCTACACCTTC
TRBJ1-6,TRBV5-6,.,.,CASSLVGRDSPLHF,TGTGCCAGCAGCTTGGTGGGCAGAGATTCACCCCTCCACTTT
TRBJ2-7,TRBV27,.,TRBD1,CASRRQGASSYEQYF,TGTGCCAGCAGAAGACAGGGGGCCAGCTCCTACGAGCAGTACTTC
TRBJ2-2,TRBV9,.,.,CASSVGARANTGELFF,TGTGCCAGCAGCGTAGGAGCACGGGCGAACACCGGGGAGCTGTTTTTT
TRBJ1-6,TRBV6-1,.,TRBD1,CASSKGGTVNSPLHF,TGTGCCAGCAGTAAAGGGGGGACAGTTAATTCACCCCTCCACTTT
TRBJ1-5,TRBV7-2,.,.,CASSLVMGEGQPQHF,TGTGCCAGCAGCTTAGTCATGGGGGAGGGACAGCCCCAGCATTTT
TRBJ1-1,TRBV27,.,.,CASSFIEGKAFF,TGTGCCAGCAGTTTCATAGAGGGTAAAGCTTTCTTT
TRBJ1-1,TRBV10-3,.,.,CAISESIGARITEAFF,TGTGCCATCAGTGAGTCGATAGGGGCGAGGATCACTGAAGCTTTCTTT
TRBJ2-6,TRBV5-4,.,TRBD1,CASRMRQGSGANVLTF,TGTGCCAGCAGAATGAGACAGGGCTCTGGGGCCAACGTCCTGACTTTC
TRBJ1-5,TRBV28,once,.,CASSFNQPQHF,TGTGCCAGCAGCTTTAATCAGCCCCAGCATTTT
TRBJ1-5,TRBV6-5,.,TRBD1,CASSGTGGQPQHF,TGTGCCAGCAGTGGTACAGGGGGTCAGCCCCAGCATTTT
TRBJ2-5,TRBV5-6,.,.,CASSFYGGVYQETQYF,TGTGCCAGCAGCTTTTACGGCGGGGTGTACCAAGAGACCCAGTACTTC
TRBJ1-4,TRBV13,.,.,CASSLRSGVSEKLFF,TGTGCCAGCAGCTTAAGGTCAGGGGTTAGTGAAAAACTGTTTTTT
TRBJ1-6,TRBV7-3,once,.,CASSWGTEGTPLHF,TGTGCCAGCAGCTGGGGAACAGAAGGTACACCCCTCCACTTT
TRBJ1-4,TRBV5-1,.,TRBD1,CASSWTGAESELFF,TGCGCCAGCAGCTGGACAGGGGCCGAGAGCGAACTGTTTTTT
TRBJ2-7,TRBV18,once,.,CASSPPGHGFYEQYF,TGTGCCAGCTCTCCGCCGGGACATGGGTTCTACGAGCAGTACTTC
TRBJ2-5,TRBV2,.,.,CASRNGGQETQYF,TGTGCCAGCAGGAATGGGGGGCAAGAGACCCAGTACTTC
TRBJ2-2,TRBV14,.,.,CASSKAPGLRNTGELFF,TGTGCCAGCAGCAAGGCCCCGGGACTGAGGAACACCGGGGAGCTGTTTTTT
TRBJ1-6,TRBV6-5,.,.,CASSRDGTAALHF,TGTGCCAGCAGTCGGGACGGAACTGCGGCCCTCCACTTT
TRBJ1-1,TRBV5-5,once,TRBD1,CASSGSSGGSEAFF,TGTGCCAGCAGCGGCTCCTCAGGGGGCTCTGAAGCTTTCTTT
TRBJ2-5,TRBV15,.,TRBD1,CATSREDRAETQYF,TGTGCCACCAGCAGAGAAGACAGGGCAGAGACCCAGTACTTC
TRBJ2-2,TRBV5-1,few,TRBD1,CASSWGQGNTGELFF,TGCGCCAGCAGCTGGGGACAGGGGAACACCGGGGAGCTGTTTTTT
TRBJ1-5,TRBV6-5,.,.,CASSHVAHSPQPQHF,TGTGCCAGCAGCCATGTTGCTCACAGCCCTCAGCCCCAGCATTTT
TRBJ2-5,TRBV7-6,.,.,CASSLATGSYETQYF,TGTGCCAGCAGCTTAGCCACAGGGTCATACGAGACCCAGTACTTC
TRBJ2-3,TRBV29-1,.,.,CSVSQVLTDTQYF,TGCAGCGTTTCACAGGTTCTCACAGATACGCAGTATTTT
TRBJ2-5,TRBV20-1,.,.,CSAWRGETQYF,TGCAGTGCTTGGAGGGGGGAGACCCAGTACTTC
TRBJ2-3,TRBV7-9,.,.,CASSLGRDGNTQYF,TGTGCCAGCAGCTTGGGCAGGGACGGGAATACGCAGTATTTT
TRBJ2-3,TRBV7-8,.,.,CASSSPGSDTQYF,TGTGCCAGCAGCTCCCCAGGGAGCGATACGCAGTATTTT
TRBJ2-2,TRBV7-2,.,TRBD2,CASSSYLAGGTGELFF,TGTGCCAGCAGCTCCTATTTAGCGGGGGGGACCGGGGAGCTGTTTTTT
TRBJ1-1,TRBV28,.,TRBD1,CASSSIPGQGNTEAFF,TGTGCCAGCAGTTCTATACCGGGACAGGGGAACACTGAAGCTTTCTTT
TRBJ1-5,TRBV6-1,.,.,CASRTLQPQHF,TGTGCCAGCAGGACACTTCAGCCCCAGCATTTT
TRBJ1-5,TRBV7-9,.,.,CASSLGPGQPQHF,TGTGCCAGCAGCTTAGGGCCGGGTCAGCCCCAGCATTTT
TRBJ1-6,TRBV7-2,.,.,CASSLMGGENSPLHF,TGTGCCAGCAGCTTAATGGGGGGAGAGAATTCACCCCTCCACTTT
TRBJ2-2,TRBV7-2,.,.,CASSLHGTNTGELFF,TGTGCCAGCAGCTTACACGGCACCAACACCGGGGAGCTGTTTTTT
TRBJ1-2,TRBV19,.,TRBD1,CASSSPGQGHYGYTF,TGTGCCAGTAGTTCGCCGGGACAGGGGCACTATGGCTACACCTTC
TRBJ2-5,TRBV2,once,TRBD2,CASRAGGETQYF,TGTGCCAGCAGGGCGGGGGGGGAGACCCAGTACTTC
TRBJ2-5,TRBV30,.,.,CAWSEVGETQYF,TGTGCCTGGAGTGAGGTAGGAGAGACCCAGTACTTC